Described below is a single T cell receptor (beta chain) sequence and its context. Its antigen is undetermined. Each CDR3 protein gets one entry after TCRdb re-called the reads with MiXCR. The table has 300,000 to 400,000 distinct CDR3 sequences, 20% to 30% seen once. This sample was taken from a study of T cell repertoires in cytomegalovirus infection. Study-wide context: CMV epitopes that were recently identified and HLA-C-restricted were used alongside well-studied HLA-B-restricted ones. It was the public TCR beta signatures that indicated both CMV infection and matching HLA type.

CDR3 length: 13 amino acids. V dropped 5 bases and J dropped 15; count of bases not matched to a gene: 15. CDR1 is GTSNPN and CDR2 is SVGIG in the germline V gene (reference sequence). Whole-study results and caveats: The study found HLA-C-restricted CMV-specific TCR beta clonotypes dominating the ex vivo response. The cumulative frequency of public TCR beta families identified carriers of CMV plus the relevant HLA.

The sequence came from a human donor in good health (CMV status not recorded). Some clones in this sample may be carry-over from other donors' samples. The starting material was cultured PBMCs, obtained from culture after CMV antigen stimulation. The rearrangement joins TRBV30 to TRBJ2-1; 8 positions match TRBD2. The CDR3 is CAWASGFSGLPFF. In nucleotides, the CDR3 is TGTGCCTGGGCTAGCGGGTTTTCGGGTTTGCCGTTCTTC.